This is a list of T cell receptor beta chains from one sample in a study of early T cells in non-severe SARS-CoV-2 infection. TCRdb fed the 5' RACE reads into MiXCR, producing one record per CDR3 protein. Of about 58,000 distinct CDR3 sequences listed, around 12% were seen once; the top ten hold over 3%. Specimen: whole blood. These receptors were collected from an adult who was a healthcare worker with PCR-confirmed SARS-CoV-2 infection or an uninfected control (not recorded which). CDR3s include the opening cysteine and the closing phenylalanine or tryptophan. The D gene is left open where the match is weak. Clone size, where shown, is once, few, many, or a class for clones that have expanded.

V gene: TRBV7-2
J gene: TRBJ2-5
clone size: many
D gene: -
CDR3 protein: CASSSPEDTQETQYF
CDR3 DNA: TGTGCCAGCAGCTCGCCGGAGGACACACAAGAGACCCAGTACTTC

V gene: TRBV20-1
J gene: TRBJ1-5
clone size: many
D gene: TRBD1
CDR3 protein: CSARDIQGDYQPQHF
CDR3 DNA: TGCAGTGCTAGAGATATCCAGGGGGATTATCAGCCCCAGCATTTT

V gene: TRBV12-3/TRBV12-4
J gene: TRBJ2-5
clone size: -
D gene: TRBD1
CDR3 protein: CASSLRTGRETQYF
CDR3 DNA: TGTGCCAGCAGTCTTCGGACAGGGAGGGAGACCCAGTACTTC

V gene: TRBV7-8
J gene: TRBJ2-5
clone size: -
D gene: -
CDR3 protein: CASSPDTAAETQYF
CDR3 DNA: TGTGCCAGCAGCCCGGATACAGCGGCAGAGACCCAGTACTTC

V gene: TRBV12-3/TRBV12-4
J gene: TRBJ2-1
clone size: many
D gene: TRBD2
CDR3 protein: CASSTPAGVPNEQFF
CDR3 DNA: TGTGCCAGCTCGACTCCAGCGGGAGTACCCAATGAGCAGTTCTTC

V gene: TRBV29-1
J gene: TRBJ2-7
clone size: -
D gene: TRBD1
CDR3 protein: CSATQTGNYEQYF
CDR3 DNA: TGCAGCGCCACTCAGACAGGGAACTACGAGCAGTACTTC

V gene: TRBV30
J gene: TRBJ1-6
clone size: many
D gene: TRBD1
CDR3 protein: CAWSDPDRGPSPLHF
CDR3 DNA: TGTGCCTGGAGTGATCCGGACAGGGGCCCTTCACCCCTCCACTTT

V gene: TRBV9
J gene: TRBJ2-7
clone size: few
D gene: TRBD1
CDR3 protein: CASSLSGQKDEQYF
CDR3 DNA: TGTGCCAGCAGCCTATCGGGACAGAAAGACGAGCAGTACTTC

V gene: TRBV27
J gene: TRBJ2-3
clone size: -
D gene: -
CDR3 protein: CASSLVGRRGDTQYF
CDR3 DNA: TGTGCCAGCAGTTTAGTCGGGAGACGTGGAGATACGCAGTATTTT

V gene: TRBV11-2
J gene: TRBJ2-6
clone size: -
D gene: -
CDR3 protein: CATRFTGANVLTF
CDR3 DNA: TGTGCCACCAGATTCACTGGGGCCAACGTCCTGACTTTC

V gene: TRBV5-1
J gene: TRBJ2-7
clone size: many
D gene: -
CDR3 protein: CASSYTSSHEQYF
CDR3 DNA: TGCGCCAGCAGCTATACTAGCTCCCACGAGCAGTACTTC

V gene: TRBV20-1
J gene: TRBJ1-5
clone size: many
D gene: -
CDR3 protein: CSAADRKNQPQHF
CDR3 DNA: TGCAGTGCCGCCGACAGGAAGAATCAGCCCCAGCATTTT

V gene: TRBV18
J gene: TRBJ1-2
clone size: few
D gene: -
CDR3 protein: CASSPEGGYGYTF
CDR3 DNA: TGTGCCAGCTCACCCGAAGGGGGCTATGGCTACACCTTC

V gene: TRBV10-2
J gene: TRBJ2-2
clone size: -
D gene: TRBD1
CDR3 protein: CASSEGRGQSGELFF
CDR3 DNA: TGCGCCAGCAGTGAGGGTAGGGGGCAATCCGGGGAGCTGTTTTTT

V gene: TRBV11-2
J gene: TRBJ2-2
clone size: -
D gene: -
CDR3 protein: CASSWGGANTGELFF
CDR3 DNA: TGTGCCAGCAGCTGGGGCGGAGCGAACACCGGGGAGCTGTTTTTT

V gene: TRBV9
J gene: TRBJ2-5
clone size: -
D gene: TRBD2
CDR3 protein: CASSVGASGIGETQYF
CDR3 DNA: TGTGCCAGCAGCGTAGGGGCTAGCGGGATAGGAGAGACCCAGTACTTC

V gene: TRBV11-2
J gene: TRBJ1-2
clone size: few
D gene: TRBD1
CDR3 protein: CASSPATGRARYTF
CDR3 DNA: TGTGCCAGCAGCCCCGCGACAGGGAGGGCCCGCTACACCTTC

V gene: TRBV20-1
J gene: TRBJ2-5
clone size: many
D gene: TRBD2
CDR3 protein: CSAPPQLLAGVETQYF
CDR3 DNA: TGCAGTGCTCCTCCCCAACTTCTAGCGGGAGTGGAGACCCAGTACTTC

V gene: TRBV6-2/TRBV6-3
J gene: TRBJ1-5
clone size: -
D gene: TRBD1
CDR3 protein: CASSFGQGSTQPQHF
CDR3 DNA: TGTGCCAGCAGTTTTGGACAGGGATCGACTCAGCCCCAGCATTTT

V gene: TRBV4-2
J gene: TRBJ2-3
clone size: few
D gene: -
CDR3 protein: CASSQGLPDTQYF
CDR3 DNA: TGTGCCAGCAGCCAAGGACTTCCAGATACGCAGTATTTT

V gene: TRBV3-1
J gene: TRBJ2-1
clone size: many
D gene: TRBD2
CDR3 protein: CASSRGLAGGVKFF
CDR3 DNA: TGTGCCAGCAGCCGGGGACTAGCGGGAGGAGTTAAGTTCTTC

V gene: TRBV3-1
J gene: TRBJ2-4
clone size: many
D gene: -
CDR3 protein: CASSLRDPRGKNIQYF
CDR3 DNA: TGTGCCAGCAGCCTAAGGGACCCGAGGGGCAAAAACATTCAGTACTTC

V gene: TRBV20-1
J gene: TRBJ1-5
clone size: few
D gene: -
CDR3 protein: CSARDSQFDSPQHF
CDR3 DNA: TGCAGTGCTAGAGATTCCCAGTTTGACTCGCCCCAGCATTTT

V gene: TRBV18
J gene: TRBJ2-2
clone size: many
D gene: -
CDR3 protein: CASSPSPTGELFF
CDR3 DNA: TGTGCCAGCTCACCATCCCCGACCGGGGAGCTGTTTTTT

V gene: TRBV7-9
J gene: TRBJ2-3
clone size: few
D gene: TRBD1
CDR3 protein: CASSTRAGQGRADTQYF
CDR3 DNA: TGTGCCAGCAGCACACGGGCTGGACAGGGTAGGGCGGATACGCAGTATTTT

V gene: TRBV20-1
J gene: TRBJ2-1
clone size: many
D gene: TRBD2
CDR3 protein: CSARDGIAGKGEQFF
CDR3 DNA: TGCAGTGCTAGAGATGGGATAGCGGGTAAAGGTGAGCAGTTCTTC

V gene: TRBV3-1
J gene: TRBJ1-6
clone size: -
D gene: -
CDR3 protein: CASSQDRDSPLHF
CDR3 DNA: TGTGCCAGCAGCCAAGACCGGGATTCACCCCTCCACTTT

V gene: TRBV29-1
J gene: TRBJ2-5
clone size: many
D gene: -
CDR3 protein: CSVEIPLKGETQYF
CDR3 DNA: TGCAGCGTTGAAATTCCTTTAAAAGGGGAGACCCAGTACTTC

V gene: TRBV3-1
J gene: TRBJ2-5
clone size: -
D gene: -
CDR3 protein: CASSQVWGVQETQYF
CDR3 DNA: TGTGCCAGCAGCCAAGTATGGGGGGTTCAAGAGACCCAGTACTTC

V gene: TRBV5-1
J gene: TRBJ2-7
clone size: many
D gene: TRBD1
CDR3 protein: CASSLAAGGDYPYEQYF
CDR3 DNA: TGCGCCAGCAGCTTGGCGGCAGGGGGTGATTATCCCTACGAGCAGTACTTC

V gene: TRBV20-1
J gene: TRBJ2-5
clone size: -
D gene: TRBD2
CDR3 protein: CSAKGNGLAGGPRQETQYF
CDR3 DNA: TGCAGTGCTAAGGGGAACGGACTAGCGGGAGGGCCGCGGCAAGAGACCCAGTACTTC